This T cell receptor beta chain originates from a study of monozygotic twins with inflammatory bowel disease. Study-wide points: Compared with healthy twins, IBD patients shared fewer clonotypes with others, especially with disease activity.

A word on this clonotype: Its antigen is as yet unknown.

Each sample had eight separate cDNA synthesis reactions. Two rounds of nested PCR, of about 16 and 10 cycles, were run on TCRalpha and TCRbeta cDNA. Using the 5' RACE reads, TCRdb records one entry per CDR3 protein without DNA. The table for this sample gives fewer than 550,000 distinct CDR3 sequences. Germline loops: CDR1 SGHTA, CDR2 FQGTGA. This CDR3 is 13 amino acids long. The sample was blood. The chain combines TRBV7-3 with TRBJ2-3. This TCR came from a human donor with ulcerative colitis or Crohn's disease, or a healthy co-twin of an affected twin (not recorded which). CDR3 sequence: CASSLENWDTQYF.